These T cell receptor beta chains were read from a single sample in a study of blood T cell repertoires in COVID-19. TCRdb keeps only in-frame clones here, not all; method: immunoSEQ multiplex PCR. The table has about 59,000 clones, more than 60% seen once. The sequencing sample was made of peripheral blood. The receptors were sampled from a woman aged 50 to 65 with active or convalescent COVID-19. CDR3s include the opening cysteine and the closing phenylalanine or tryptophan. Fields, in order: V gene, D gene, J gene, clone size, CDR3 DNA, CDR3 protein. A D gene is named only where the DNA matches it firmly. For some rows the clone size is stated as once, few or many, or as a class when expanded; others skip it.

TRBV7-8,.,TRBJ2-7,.,TGTGCCAGCAGCTTAGTAGGCGGTGGCGAGCAGTACTTC,CASSLVGGGEQYF
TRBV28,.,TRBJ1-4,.,TGTGCCAGCAGTTTACAAACGGGGTTAGGTGAAAAACTGTTTTTT,CASSLQTGLGEKLFF
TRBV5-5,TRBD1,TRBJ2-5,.,TGTGCCAGCAGCTTGGTTGGGACAGGGGGAAAGACCCAGTACTTC,CASSLVGTGGKTQYF
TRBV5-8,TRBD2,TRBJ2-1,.,TGTGCCAGCAGCTGGGGCTATAGCGGGAGGGGCAATGAGCAGTTCTTC,CASSWGYSGRGNEQFF
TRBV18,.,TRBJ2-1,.,TGTGCCAGCTCTCCGCGGGCTACGGGTGAGCAGTTCTTC,CASSPRATGEQFF
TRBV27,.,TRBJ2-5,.,TGTGCCAGCAGTCCGATACAGGGTCGGGAGACCCAGTACTTC,CASSPIQGRETQYF
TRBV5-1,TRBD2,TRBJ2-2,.,TGCGCCAGCAGCCCCGGGACTAGCGGGAGTCCCACCGGGGAGCTGTTTTTT,CASSPGTSGSPTGELFF
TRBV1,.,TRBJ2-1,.,TGCACCAGCAGCCGGGCCTCGAGGCGGGAGGACTCCTACAATGAGCAGTTCTTC,CTSSRASRREDSYNEQFF
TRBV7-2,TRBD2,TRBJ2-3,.,TGTGCCAGCAGCTTACTCCTAGCGGGAGCTTACACAGATACGCAGTATTTT,CASSLLLAGAYTDTQYF
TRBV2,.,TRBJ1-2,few,TGTGCCAGCAGTGAGGGCGTCTATGGCTACACCTTC,CASSEGVYGYTF
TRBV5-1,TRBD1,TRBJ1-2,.,TGCGCCAGCAGCTTAAGACAGGGGAGCTATGGCTACACCTTC,CASSLRQGSYGYTF
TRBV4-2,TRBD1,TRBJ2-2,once,TGTGCCAGCAGCCGCGTTGACAGGGAGTTGACCGGGGAGCTGTTTTTT,CASSRVDRELTGELFF
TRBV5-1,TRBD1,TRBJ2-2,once,TGCGCCAGCAGCTATAGGGACAGGGGGCCAGTGAACACCGGGGAGCTGTTTTTT,CASSYRDRGPVNTGELFF
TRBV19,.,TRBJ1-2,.,TGTGCCAGTAGTATAGGCACAGGGATGGATGGCTACACCTTC,CASSIGTGMDGYTF
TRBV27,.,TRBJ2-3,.,TGTGCCAGCAGTTCTACCATCAAATCAGATACGCAGTATTTT,CASSSTIKSDTQYF
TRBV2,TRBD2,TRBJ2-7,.,TGTGCCAGCAGGACGGGACTAGCGCGTTCCTACGAGCAGTACTTC,CASRTGLARSYEQYF
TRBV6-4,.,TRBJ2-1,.,TGTGCCAGCAGTGACTCTAGCGGCGAGGGAAAGTTCTTC,CASSDSSGEGKFF
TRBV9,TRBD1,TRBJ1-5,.,TGTGCCAGCAGCGGACAGGGGGGACTTAATCAGCCCCAGCATTTT,CASSGQGGLNQPQHF
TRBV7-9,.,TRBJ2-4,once,TGTGCCAGCAGCTTAGCGGGGGCCGCTTCCAAAAACATTCAGTACTTC,CASSLAGAASKNIQYF
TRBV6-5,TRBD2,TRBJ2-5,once,TGTGCCAGCAGTTACGGGACTAGCGGGATTGCGGAGACCCAGTACTTC,CASSYGTSGIAETQYF
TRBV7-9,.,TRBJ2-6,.,TGTGCCAGCAGCTTCCCCACAGCCTCTGGGGCCAACGTCCTGACTTTC,CASSFPTASGANVLTF
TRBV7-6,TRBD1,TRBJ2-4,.,TGTGCCAGCAGCTTAAGAAGTGACAGGGACAGAGCCAAAAACATTCAGTACTTC,CASSLRSDRDRAKNIQYF
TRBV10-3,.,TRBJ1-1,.,TGTGCCATCATATCAGACAGGAGTAATACGGGGAACACTGAAGCTTTCTTT,CAIISDRSNTGNTEAFF
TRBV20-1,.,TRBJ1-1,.,TGCAGTGCATGGGCCGAGCGGGCTTTCTTT,CSAWAERAFF
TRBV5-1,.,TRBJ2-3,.,TGCGCCAGCAGCTCATCGGGAGGCACAGATACGCAGTATTTT,CASSSSGGTDTQYF
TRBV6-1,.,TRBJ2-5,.,TGTGCCAGCAGTGAAAACTTGGGGCGAGAGACCCAGTACTTC,CASSENLGRETQYF
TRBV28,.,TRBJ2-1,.,TGTGCCAGCAGTTTATGGAGGAATGAGCAGTTCTTC,CASSLWRNEQFF
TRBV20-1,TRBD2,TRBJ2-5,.,TGCAGTGCTAGTGCTCTAGCGGGAGGTCGAGAGACCCAGTACTTC,CSASALAGGRETQYF
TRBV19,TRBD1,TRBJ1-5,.,TGTGCCAGTAGTGGTAGGGACAGTACTCCACATCAGCCCCAGCATTTT,CASSGRDSTPHQPQHF
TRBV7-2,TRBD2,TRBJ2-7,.,TGTGCCAGCAGCCTCGGGACTAGCGGGAGGTCCTTCTACGAGCAGTACTTC,CASSLGTSGRSFYEQYF
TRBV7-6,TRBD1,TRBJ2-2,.,TGTGCCAGCAGCCGAGGACAGGGTGGGGACACCGGGGAGCTGTTTTTT,CASSRGQGGDTGELFF
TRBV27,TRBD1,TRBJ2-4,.,TGTGCCAGCAGTTCCCAGGGGGACATTCAGTACTTC,CASSSQGDIQYF
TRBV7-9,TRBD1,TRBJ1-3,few,TGTGCCAGCAGTCTGATGCGGACAGGACATTCTGGAAACACCATATATTTT,CASSLMRTGHSGNTIYF
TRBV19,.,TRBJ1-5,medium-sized,TGTGCCAGTAGTATCGGGCAGGCCGGGATGGGTCAGCCCCAGCATTTT,CASSIGQAGMGQPQHF
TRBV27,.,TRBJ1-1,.,TGTGCCAGCAGTTTACTATCCAACACTGAAGCTTTCTTT,CASSLLSNTEAFF
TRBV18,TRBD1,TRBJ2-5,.,TGTGCCAGCTCACCTAGAGGGGGCAACCAAGAGACCCAGTACTTC,CASSPRGGNQETQYF
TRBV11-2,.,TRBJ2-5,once,TGTGCCAGCAGCCTTAGCAGGGCTCGGGAGACCCAGTACTTC,CASSLSRARETQYF
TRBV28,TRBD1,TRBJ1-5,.,TGTGCCAGCAGTTTATTAGACAGGGAAAATCAGCCCCAGCATTTT,CASSLLDRENQPQHF
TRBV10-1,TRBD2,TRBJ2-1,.,TGCGCCAGCAGTGAGTCGTCTAGAGGACTAGCGGGAGCTCGATCCAATGAGCAGTTCTTC,CASSESSRGLAGARSNEQFF
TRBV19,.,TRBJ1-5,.,TGTGCCAGTAGTAACCGGGAAGGCAATCAGCCCCAGCATTTT,CASSNREGNQPQHF
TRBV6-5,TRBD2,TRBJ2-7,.,TGTGCCAGCAGTTACGATAGGACTAGCGCAACCTACGAGCAGTACTTC,CASSYDRTSATYEQYF
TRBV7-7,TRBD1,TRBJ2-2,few,TGTGCCAGCAGCCTGGGACAGGGGGCTTCCGGGGAGCTGTTTTTT,CASSLGQGASGELFF
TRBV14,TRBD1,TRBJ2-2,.,TGTGCCAGCAGCCAGTCGGGACAGTTCGAACACCGGGGAGCTGTTTTT,CASSQSGQFEHRGAVF
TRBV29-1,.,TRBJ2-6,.,TGCAGCGTTATTAGACAGCCGAGTTCGCATCTGGGTCAATCTGGGGCCAACGTCCTGACTTTC,CSVIRQPSSHLGQSGANVLTF
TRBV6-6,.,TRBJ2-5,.,TGTGCCAGCAGTTGGGCTACGGGGGAGACCCAGTACTTC,CASSWATGETQYF
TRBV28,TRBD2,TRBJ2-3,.,TGTGCCAGCAGTTTGGGCGGGAGGGTCACAGATACGCAGTATTTT,CASSLGGRVTDTQYF
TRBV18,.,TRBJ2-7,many,TGTGCCAGCTCTTCAGGACACGGACCTTACGAGCAGTACTTC,CASSSGHGPYEQYF
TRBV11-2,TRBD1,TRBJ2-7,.,TGTGCCAGCAGCGTCCCGGGACAGGGGAGTGAGCAGTACTTC,CASSVPGQGSEQYF
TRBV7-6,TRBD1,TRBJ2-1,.,TGTGCCAGCGGGGACAGGGTGAATGAGCAGTTCTTC,CASGDRVNEQFF